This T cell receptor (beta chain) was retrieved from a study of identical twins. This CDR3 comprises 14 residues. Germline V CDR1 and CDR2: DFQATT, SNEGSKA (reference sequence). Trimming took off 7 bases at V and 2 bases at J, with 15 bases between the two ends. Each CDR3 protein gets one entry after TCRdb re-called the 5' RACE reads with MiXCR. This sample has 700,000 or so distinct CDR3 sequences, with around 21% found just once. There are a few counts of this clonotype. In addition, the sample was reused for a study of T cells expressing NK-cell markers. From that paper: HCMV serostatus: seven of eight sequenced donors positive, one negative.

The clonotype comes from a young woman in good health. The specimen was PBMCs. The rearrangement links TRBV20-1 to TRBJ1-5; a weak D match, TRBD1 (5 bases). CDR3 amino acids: CSVVRASGNQPQHF. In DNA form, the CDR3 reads TGCAGTGTGGTCAGGGCGAGTGGCAATCAGCCCCAGCATTTT.